This TCR beta chain appears in the sequencing data of a study of cytomegalovirus exposure and HLA in healthy donors (TCRdb year 2017). Background for the entire study: According to a later analysis, the approximately 120 validation repertoires were produced on the same platform as the 666 repertoires of the first cohort. High-throughput TCR immunosequencing, statistical association of individual TCRs with disease status, and machine learning were combined to predict cytomegalovirus infection status. The study aimed to test whether signatures of past pathogen exposure could be identified by cataloging public T cell receptors. A separate validation cohort of some 130 different subjects was used in addition to the 666-subject first cohort.

A note on this clone: The antigen it binds to is not known. Per-nucleotide qualities are absent, and no much larger clonotype sits a single base away.

The receptor library was made with the immunoSEQ multiplex PCR assay. On the authors' methods: A statistical classification framework was built for diagnosing cytomegalovirus status from the catalog of TCR beta chain sequences. TCRdb holds this immuneACCESS table with in-frame rearrangements only. Some clones are missing; in checked studies, unresolved V genes explain under half, and the rest has no known cause. V, J and clone size are those of that table, while D and trimming were read from the DNA. Counted in this sample were a few hundred thousand clones; about nine tenths of them appeared once. Of the sample, over 0.75% is held by the ten largest clones. Counted from cysteine to phenylalanine, this CDR3 has 15 amino acids. Only the CDR3 region is kept as DNA, spanning 45 bases read in frame from base 1. V drops 7 bases and J drops 4 bases, leaving 19 bases in between. The germline V gene supplies CDR1 MDHEN and CDR2 SYDVKM.

Separate from the roughly 700-subject first cohort, the validation cohort of 120 subjects was the group to which the donors belonged. Study-level results and caveats: It was suggested by the authors that the approach could potentially be generalized to other disease states and immunological phenotypes. The study listed approximately 150 TCR beta chains as associated with cytomegalovirus. A later analysis had no HLA typing for the validation cohort, so co-occurrence there was scored across all 110 or so repertoires. Three of the identified cytomegalovirus-associated TCR beta chains were confirmed in vitro to be specific for cytomegalovirus antigens. Cytomegalovirus status was reported to be diagnosed by the classifier with high specificity and sensitivity in both the original and validation cohorts. Of the cluster scores, approximately 95% were above 0 in a later analysis, which found that TCRs clustered in the first cohort also tended to co-occur in the approximately 110 validation repertoires. While some public TCRs were present in many individuals, most TCR sequences turned up only very rarely across donors.

This sequence was found in a woman aged 18-29 years in good health and CMV-seronegative. The sequence joins TRBV28 to TRBJ1-1, with an unclear D gene assignment. The sequencing input was PBMCs. The CDR3 protein is CASTAGGGPSTEAFF. The DNA sequence is TGTGCCAGCACGGCGGGTGGAGGGCCGAGCACTGAAGCTTTCTTT.